Below, 16 T cell receptor beta chains from the same sample are listed, as sequenced in a study of T cells in Graves' hyperthyroidism and ophthalmopathy. It was RNA transcripts that yielded the amplified TCR beta CDR3 regions. The HTBI primer set drove a first-round RT-PCR of the TCR CDR3. TCRdb recomputed calls from the multiplex PCR reads with MiXCR, one row per CDR3 protein. The data hold around 580,000 distinct CDR3 sequences, with roughly 17% observed a single time. Sample: blood. The receptor set was obtained from a woman aged 18-30 years with Graves' hyperthyroidism.

This chain links TRBV29-1 with TRBJ2-1; 9 nucleotides align to TRBD2. This CDR3 comprises 14 residues. CDR1 is SQVTM and CDR2 is ANQGSEA in the germline V gene. V dropped 3 bases and J dropped 2; count of bases not matched to a gene: 2. CDR3 in DNA: TGCAGCGTTGATGGCGGGAGGGCCTACAATGAGCAGTTCTTC. As protein: CSVDGGRAYNEQFF.

This clonotype was counted at least ten times. The chain employs TRBV6-1 and TRBJ2-5, with 9 bases aligning to TRBD2. This CDR3 spans 15 amino acids. Germline V gives CDR1 MNHNS, CDR2 SASEGT. Trimming at V came to 6 bases and at J to 5 bases, leaving 10 bases not matched to a gene. CDR3 region: CASRQGGGARETQYF. CDR3 in DNA: TGTGCCAGCAGGCAAGGCGGGGGGGCCCGTGAGACCCAGTACTTC.

This clonotype was picked up many times. The genes are TRBV7-9 and TRBJ2-3, with D possibly being TRBD1 (6 bases). The CDR3 extends over 14 amino acids. V was shortened by 5 bases and J by 5 bases, with 14 bases between the two germline ends. Germline lookup yields CDR1 SEHNR and CDR2 FQNEAQ (reference sequence). The CDR3 sequence is CASSLSGGQDTQYF. The CDR3 nucleotides are TGTGCCAGCAGCCTCTCTGGGGGACAAGATACGCAGTATTTT.

This clonotype has at least ten counts. The chain employs TRBV24-1 and TRBJ2-7; D call uncertain. V lost 0 bases and J lost 1, with 12 bases in between. Germline V gene lookup returns CDR1 KGHDR and CDR2 SFDVKD. This CDR3 comprises 16 residues. CDR3 in amino acids: CATSDLASRGSYEQYF. The CDR3 DNA sequence: TGTGCCACCAGTGATTTGGCATCCCGTGGGTCCTACGAGCAGTACTTC.

This clonotype was found many times. The CDR3: CASSFQLEVYEQFF. CDR3 nucleotides: TGCGCCAGCAGCTTCCAACTAGAAGTCTATGAGCAGTTCTTC. J is TRBJ2-1 and V is TRBV5-1; TRBD2 is a possible D gene (5 bases). Per the germline V gene, CDR1 is SGHRS and CDR2 is YFSETQ. V lost 2 bases and J lost 8, with 14 bases in between. This CDR3 has 14 amino acids.

This clonotype was picked up many times. The J gene is TRBJ2-3, the V gene TRBV7-2; no reliable D call. Trimming removed 2 bases at V and 3 bases at J, with 9 bases between. The CDR3 runs 14 residues. CDR1 is SGHTA, CDR2 FQGNSA, per germline. The CDR3 reads CASSLQLKTDTQYF. As DNA, the CDR3 is TGTGCCAGCAGCTTACAACTCAAAACAGATACGCAGTATTTT.

This clonotype was detected many times. J is TRBJ2-5 and V is TRBV6-1; 7 nucleotides match TRBD2. V gave up 6 bases and J gave up 0 bases; unmatched junction bases: 4. The germline gives CDR1 MNHNS, CDR2 SASEGT. CDR3 length equals 14 residues. The CDR3 protein is CASRRSGYQETQYF. Written as DNA, the CDR3 is TGTGCCAGCAGACGTAGCGGGTACCAAGAGACCCAGTACTTC.

On this clonotype: This CDR3 fails to terminate in the conserved phenylalanine or tryptophan, so it likely reflects a read error. V usage is TRBV20-1 and J usage is TRBJ2-2; D unresolved. Between the trimmed V and J ends, which lost 3 bases and 5 bases, there was a span of 19 bases. Per germline, CDR1 DFQATT and CDR2 SNEGSKA (reference sequence). This CDR3 is built from 16 residues. The DNA for the CDR3 is TGCAGTGCTAGGGCCCTTGGTCCCCACAGTACCGGGGAGCTGTTTATT. This translates into CSARALGPHSTGELFI.

This clonotype was counted only a few times. CDR3 coding DNA: TGCGCCAGCAGCCAGAAACAGAATTCACCCCTCCACTTT. It encodes CASSQKQNSPLHF. This chain uses TRBV5-1 with TRBJ1-6; D is unclear. Germline values: CDR1 SGHRS, CDR2 YFSETQ. The CDR3 is 13 amino acids. The V end lost 4 bases, the J end lost 7 bases, and 9 bases lay between the germline ends.

This clonotype was detected a few times. The rearrangement uses TRBV20-1 and TRBJ1-5, with D uncertain. Per the germline V gene, CDR1 is DFQATT and CDR2 is SNEGSKA (reference sequence). This CDR3 comprises 14 residues. V was pared by 1 base and J by 0 bases, with 7 bases between. CDR3 protein: CSARGGFSNQPQHF. The CDR3 DNA reads as TGCAGTGCTAGAGGCGGATTTAGCAATCAGCCCCAGCATTTT.

This clonotype was observed a handful of times. V gene TRBV15 combines with J gene TRBJ1-1; D is perhaps TRBD1 (6 bases). The V end lost 5 bases, the J end lost 5 bases, and 18 bases lay between the germline ends. CDR3 length: 15 residues. The germline V gene encodes CDR1 LNHNV and CDR2 YYDKDF (reference sequence). The CDR3 sequence is CATSGTWGAETEAFF. DNA of the CDR3: TGTGCCACCAGCGGGACATGGGGGGCTGAGACTGAAGCTTTCTTT.

Only a few counts were recorded for this clonotype. J is TRBJ1-1 and V is TRBV10-2, with 11 nucleotides matching TRBD1. After removal of 3 bases from V and 4 bases from J, the junction contained 4 bases not matched to a gene. Germline V gene lookup returns CDR1 WSHSY and CDR2 SAAADI. The CDR3 is 15 residues long. CDR3 DNA sequence: TGCGCCAGCAGTGACCCGGGACAGGGGGGCACTGAAGCTTTCTTT. This gives the protein CASSDPGQGGTEAFF.

This clonotype appeared a few times. V and J are TRBV7-9 and TRBJ2-1, with D perhaps TRBD1 or TRBD2 (5 bases each). Trimming shortened V by 0 bases and J by 7 bases, and 28 bases separated the two germline ends. Germline V gene sequence: CDR1 SEHNR, CDR2 FQNEAQ (reference sequence). CDR3 length equals 20 residues. The CDR3 spells CASSLAQAKDGTTLRNEQFF. The CDR3 DNA follows: TGTGCCAGCAGCTTAGCGCAAGCCAAGGATGGGACGACGCTACGGAATGAGCAGTTCTTC.

The CDR3 region is CASNGLAGGPTDTQYF. CDR3 coding DNA: TGCGCCAGCAACGGACTAGCGGGGGGGCCCACAGATACGCAGTATTTT. V is TRBV10-1 and J is TRBJ2-3, with 15 bases fitting TRBD2. CDR1 and CDR2 from the germline V gene are WNHNN and SYGVQD (reference sequence). This CDR3 contains 16 residues. V was pared by 7 bases and J by 2 bases, with 4 bases of the junction left unmatched.

On this clonotype: An end of the junction differs from the germline gene, which may be a read error. The CDR3 DNA is TGCGCCAGCAGCCCCACGGTTCACAATGAGCAATTCTTC. It translates to CASSPTVHNEQFF. The chain employs TRBV5-1 and TRBJ2-1; D uncertain. This CDR3 contains 13 residues. From germline, CDR1 is SGHRS and CDR2 YFSETQ.

The DNA for the CDR3 is TGTGCCACCAGTGACGCTTCCGGGACTAGTTCCGGGGAGCTGTTTTTT. Amino acids: CATSDASGTSSGELFF. The J gene is TRBJ2-2, the V gene TRBV24-1; 8 bases map to TRBD2. V shed 4 bases and J 6 bases; nucleotides not matched to a gene: 9. Germline CDR1 KGHDR, CDR2 SFDVKD. The CDR3 covers 16 residues.